Listed here is a single T cell receptor (beta chain). Its antigen is unidentified. TCRdb re-called the 5' RACE reads through MiXCR, storing one row per CDR3 protein. This table holds about 630,000 distinct CDR3 sequences, more than 9% found once. This entry belongs to a study of T cells after yellow fever vaccination. Study in general: The SMART-Seq v4 Ultra Low Input method served to prepare the low-cell-number fractions. Study results and caveats: The secondary response showed a weaker magnitude and a faster peak, day 5 versus 15. Clones that expanded after primary vaccination mostly reappeared after the booster (around 96% CD4, 70% to 90% CD8).

The sequence derives from a man in his thirties or forties who received the YFV17D yellow fever vaccine. The sample consisted of PBMCs, taken on the day of the yellow fever booster vaccination.

CDR3 DNA sequence: TGTGCCAGCAGTTACGGATTCGGCGGGAGTTCAGGGAATGAGCAGTTCTTC. Amino acid sequence: CASSYGFGGSSGNEQFF. This rearrangement joins TRBV6-5 to TRBJ2-1; 7 bases are a match to TRBD2. Germline V CDR1 and CDR2: MNHEY, SVGAGI. CDR3 length: 17 amino acids. V trimming: 2 bases; J trimming: 7 bases; junction bases outside the gene matches: 14.